This T cell receptor beta chain derives from a study of technical replicates of blood from several donors. Generated by immunoSEQ multiplex PCR, the TCRdb table keeps only in-frame clones and is missing some. The sample lists approximately 73,000 clones; roughly 93% were seen once. This CDR3 is 19 amino acids long. Germline V gives CDR1 LGHNA, CDR2 YNFKEQ. The ends lost 1 base at V and 1 base at J; junction bases unmatched: 8. This TCR came from a human donor in good health. Sequencing was carried out using T cells isolated from PBMCs. The gene calls are TRBV4-2 and TRBJ2-1, with 12 bases matching TRBD2. CDR3 sequence reads: CASSQGTSGKQGSYNEQFF. The CDR3 coding sequence is TGTGCCAGCAGCCAAGGGACTAGCGGGAAGCAAGGTTCCTACAATGAGCAGTTCTTC.